What follows are 10 T cell receptor beta chains derived from one specimen sequenced in a study of blood T cells in healthy people across ages. Next came a second PCR, run for about 6 to 11 cycles, which used a sample-barcoded 5' primer along with a J-beta primer mix. TCRdb itself ran the 5' RACE reads through MiXCR, one entry per CDR3 protein. The table lists around 1,600,000 distinct CDR3 sequences, roughly two fifths of them singletons, with 4% in the top ten. Sample: blood. The receptors stem from a woman aged 18-29 years in good health.

The chain couples TRBV12-3 or TRBV12-4 to TRBJ2-7; D is ambiguous. V lost 3 bases and J 5 bases, leaving 14 bases between the germline ends. The CDR3 length is 14 residues. The CDR3 DNA follows: TGTGCCAGCAGTTTGGACGGTCTTTTAGACGAGCAGTACTTC. Amino acids: CASSLDGLLDEQYF.

This rearrangement joins TRBV20-1 to TRBJ2-4; D gene uncertain. This CDR3 contains 11 residues. Per germline, CDR1 DFQATT and CDR2 SNEGSKA (reference sequence). V lost 1 base to trimming and J lost 13 bases, with 11 bases between them. CDR3 bases: TGCAGTGCTAGAGGTCGATCTGGGCAGTACTTC. It specifies CSARGRSGQYF.

Concerning this clonotype: The junction differs from germline at one of its ends, possibly a read error. V is TRBV12-5 and J is TRBJ2-7; D is uncertain. Looked up from germline, CDR1 is LGHNT and CDR2 is FRNRAP. There are 13 residues in the CDR3. The CDR3 protein is CASGLNSLETRYF. The CDR3 bases are TGCGCTAGTGGTTTGAACAGTTTGGAGACCCGGTACTTC.

This clonotype was picked up a small number of times. The rearrangement links TRBV5-1 to TRBJ2-5, with TRBD2 identical over 10 bases. Trimming removed 8 bases from V and 4 bases from J; junction bases left unmatched: 14. CDR3 length: 16 residues. Germline V gene sequence: CDR1 SGHRS, CDR2 YFSETQ. CDR3 sequence: CASYPALAGVAETQYF. In DNA, the CDR3 is TGCGCCAGTTATCCCGCTCTAGCGGGAGTGGCAGAGACCCAGTACTTC.

The chain has TRBV24-1 and TRBJ2-2; D possibly corresponds to TRBD1 (5 bases). The CDR3 covers 13 residues. Germline V gene lookup returns CDR1 KGHDR and CDR2 SFDVKD. With 6 bases removed from V and 5 bases from J, the gap between germline ends came to 9 bases. CDR3 in DNA: TGTGCCACCAGTCGGGCAGGGACCGGGGAGCTGTTTTTT. As protein: CATSRAGTGELFF.

The J gene is TRBJ2-3, the V gene TRBV4-2; 9 bases are a match to TRBD2. Germline CDR1 reads LGHNA; CDR2 reads YNFKEQ. CDR3 length equals 18 residues. V shed 0 bases and J 4 bases; nucleotides not matched to a gene: 11. CDR3 sequence: CASSQEFLAGRQADTQYF. CDR3 in DNA: TGTGCCAGCAGCCAAGAATTTCTAGCGGGGAGGCAGGCAGATACGCAGTATTTT.

The gene calls are TRBV29-1 and TRBJ2-5, with TRBD2 matching over 14 bases. Trimming at V came to 4 bases and at J to 11 bases, leaving 6 bases not matched to a gene. This CDR3 spans 13 amino acids. The germline V gene encodes CDR1 SQVTM and CDR2 ANQGSEA. In DNA, the CDR3 is TGCAGCGTTGTGGGACTAGCGGGAGTTGAGCAGTACTTC. Translated, it gives CSVVGLAGVEQYF.

This clonotype has only one observation. The gene calls are TRBV20-1 and TRBJ2-7; D perhaps matches TRBD2 (5 bases). V lost 4 bases and J lost 0, with 13 bases in between. Per germline, CDR1 DFQATT and CDR2 SNEGSKA (reference sequence). This CDR3 comprises 14 residues. CDR3 protein: CSAMEELNSYEQYF. In DNA, the CDR3 is TGCAGTGCTATGGAGGAATTAAACTCCTACGAGCAGTACTTC.

In DNA form, the CDR3 reads TGCGCCAGCAGCCAAGAGGCCCACGGGATCCAAGAGACCCAGTACTTC. Translation gives CASSQEAHGIQETQYF. This sequence joins TRBV4-1 and TRBJ2-5, with D possibly being TRBD2 (5 bases). Germline V gene lookup returns CDR1 MGHRA and CDR2 YSYEKL. The CDR3 is made up of 16 amino acids. Trimming left V 0 bases short and J 1 base short, with 12 bases between.

This rearrangement joins TRBV20-1 to TRBJ2-7, with D perhaps TRBD2 (6 bases). CDR1 is DFQATT, CDR2 SNEGSKA, per germline (reference sequence). The CDR3 is 15 residues long. V lost 0 bases and J lost 1, with 13 bases in between. CDR3: CSARDPGAGSYEQYF. In DNA, the CDR3 is TGCAGTGCTAGAGATCCCGGTGCGGGATCCTACGAGCAGTACTTC.